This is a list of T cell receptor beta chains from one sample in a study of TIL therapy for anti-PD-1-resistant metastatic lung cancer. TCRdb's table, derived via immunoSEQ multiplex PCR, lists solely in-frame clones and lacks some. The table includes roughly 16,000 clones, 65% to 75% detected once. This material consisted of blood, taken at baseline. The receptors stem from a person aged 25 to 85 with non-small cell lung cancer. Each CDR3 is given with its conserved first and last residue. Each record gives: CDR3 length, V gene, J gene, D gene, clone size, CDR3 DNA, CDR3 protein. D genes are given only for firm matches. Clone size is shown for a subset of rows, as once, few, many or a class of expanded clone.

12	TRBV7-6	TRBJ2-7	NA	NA	TGTGCCAGCAGCTTAGGGGCCTACGAGCAGTACTTC	CASSLGAYEQYF
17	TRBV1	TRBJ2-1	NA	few	TGCACCAGCAGCCAAGCGAGTAGTCCCAGCTCCTACAATGAGCAGTTCTTC	CTSSQASSPSSYNEQFF
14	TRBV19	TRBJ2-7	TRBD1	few	TGTGCCAGTAGTTCGGGACAGGGTATCCACGAGCAGTACTTC	CASSSGQGIHEQYF
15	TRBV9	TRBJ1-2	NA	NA	TGTGCCAGCAGCGTAGGAGGAGGGAGCAACTATGGCTACACCTTC	CASSVGGGSNYGYTF
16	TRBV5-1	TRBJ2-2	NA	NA	TGCGCCAGCAGCTTGTGGCAGACCGCGAACACCGGGGAGCTGTTTTTT	CASSLWQTANTGELFF
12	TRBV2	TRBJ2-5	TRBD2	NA	TGTGCCAGCAAACTAGCGGAAGAGACCCAGTACTTC	CASKLAEETQYF
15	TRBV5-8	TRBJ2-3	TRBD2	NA	TGTGCCAGCAGCTTTCGGGGTAGCGGGGCAGATACGCAGTATTTT	CASSFRGSGADTQYF
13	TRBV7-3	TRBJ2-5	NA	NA	TGTGCCAGCAGCTTAAGCAGAGAAGAGACCCAGTACTTC	CASSLSREETQYF
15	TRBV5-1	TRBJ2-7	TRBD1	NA	TGCGCCAGCAGCTCACGGGACAGGGCCCCCTACGAGCAGTACTTC	CASSSRDRAPYEQYF
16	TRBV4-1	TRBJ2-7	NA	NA	TGCGCCAGCAGCCAAACAGTCCCAACCGGGGGCTACGAGCAGTACTTC	CASSQTVPTGGYEQYF
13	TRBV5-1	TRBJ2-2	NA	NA	TGCGCCAGCAGCTTGGAAGGGGTCGGGGAGCTGTTTTTT	CASSLEGVGELFF
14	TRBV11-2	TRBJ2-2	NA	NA	TGTGCCAGCAGCTTAGCGGGGCGCGCCGGGGAGCTGTTTTTT	CASSLAGRAGELFF
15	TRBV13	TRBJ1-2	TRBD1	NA	TGTGCCAGCAGCTTTGACAGGGTGGGAGGCTATGGCTACACCTTC	CASSFDRVGGYGYTF
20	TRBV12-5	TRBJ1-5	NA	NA	TGTGCTAGTGGGTTATACCCGGGCCCTGATGGGGATTATAGCAATCAGCCCCAGCATTTT	CASGLYPGPDGDYSNQPQHF
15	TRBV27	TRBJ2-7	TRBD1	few	TGTGCCAGCAGTTTATACAGGGGACCCTCCTACGAGCAGTACTTC	CASSLYRGPSYEQYF
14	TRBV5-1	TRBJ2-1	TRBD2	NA	TGCGCCAGCAGCTTGGGACTAGCTGTCAATGAGCAGTTCTTC	CASSLGLAVNEQFF
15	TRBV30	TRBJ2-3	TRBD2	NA	TGTGCCTCCAGACTAGCGGGGGGGCGCACAGATACGCAGTATTTT	CASRLAGGRTDTQYF
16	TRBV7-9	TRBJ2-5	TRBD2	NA	TGTGCCAGCAGCCCCGACAGCACTGGCGGGGGAGAGACCCAGTACTTC	CASSPDSTGGGETQYF
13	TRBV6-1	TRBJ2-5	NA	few	TGTGCCAGCATCCGGGACCCCACAGAGACCCAGTACTTC	CASIRDPTETQYF
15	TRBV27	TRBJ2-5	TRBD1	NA	TGTGCCAGCAGTTTAAGACGACAGGGAAAAGAGACCCAGTACTTC	CASSLRRQGKETQYF
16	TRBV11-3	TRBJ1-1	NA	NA	TGTGCCAGCAGCCTAACCCGGGGGGGGTATAACACTGAAGCTTTCTTT	CASSLTRGGYNTEAFF
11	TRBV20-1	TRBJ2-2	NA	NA	TGCAGTGCTCAGAACACCGGGGAGCTGTTTTTT	CSAQNTGELFF
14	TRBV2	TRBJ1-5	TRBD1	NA	TGTGCCAGCAGTTCGGGACAGGGCTCTCAGCCCCAGCATTTT	CASSSGQGSQPQHF
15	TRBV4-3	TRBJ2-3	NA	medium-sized	TGCGCCAGCGCCGGGGACGGTGCTAGCACAGATACGCAGTATTTT	CASAGDGASTDTQYF
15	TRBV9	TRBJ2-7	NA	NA	TGTGCCAGCAGCGTTGCCACCGGGACGGACTACGAGCAGTACTTC	CASSVATGTDYEQYF
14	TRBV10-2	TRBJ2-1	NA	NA	TGCGCCAGCAGTGAGACCGGCCAGTACAATGAGCAGTTCTTC	CASSETGQYNEQFF